This T cell receptor (beta chain) was identified during a study of T cells after yellow fever vaccination. Overall study findings and caveats: Overlap between CD4 and CD8 compartments was detected for a small share of clonotypes.

Looked up from germline, CDR1 is SGHKS and CDR2 is YYEKEE (reference sequence). The ends lost 3 bases at V and 7 bases at J; junction bases unmatched: 6. CDR3 size: 16 residues. The study made its TCR cDNA through 5'RACE template switching. That step introduced a universal primer site along with UMIs. TCRdb fed the 5' RACE reads into MiXCR, producing one record per CDR3 protein. The data show roughly 70,000 distinct CDR3 sequences, around 7.3% seen once. This clonotype has a handful of counts. Its antigen is as yet unknown. The source material was CD8+ T cells sorted from PBMCs, sampled on the day of the yellow fever booster vaccination. The source of this sequence is a man aged 25-45 years who received the YFV17D yellow fever vaccine. The V and J genes are TRBV5-5 and TRBJ2-1; 14 positions match TRBD2. CDR3 bases: TGTGCCAGCAGCTGGAGACTAGCGGGAGGGCCAAATGAGCAGTTCTTC. Its translation: CASSWRLAGGPNEQFF.